These 2 T cell receptor beta chains originate from one sample sequenced in a study of shared clonotypes between healthy human individuals. Positively selected for CCR7, the CD45RO-negative cells used as naive CD8 cells excluded terminally differentiated effector memory CD45RA+ cells. Repertoires were generated with immunoSEQ multiplex PCR, while TCRdb's copy carries only in-frame clones and drops some. The repertoire holds some 2 million clones, with just under 95% as singletons. The sample comprised naive CD8+ T cells sorted from blood. These receptors were collected from a young man in good health.

The chain uses TRBV19 and TRBJ1-5, with 7 bases fitting TRBD1. With 5 bases clipped from V and 5 bases from J, the junction kept 3 bases outside the gene matches. The CDR3 extends over 13 amino acids. The germline gives CDR1 LNHDA, CDR2 SQIVND (reference sequence). The CDR3 nucleotides read TGTGCCAGTAGTCCACAGGGGTATCAGCCCCAGCATTTT. Translated: CASSPQGYQPQHF.

Note on this clone: This specimen includes other DNA sequences encoding the same CDR3. In DNA, the CDR3 is TGTGCCTGGAGTGTAGGGCAGGGACACCAGGCCCAGCATTTT. Its protein product is CAWSVGQGHQAQHF. This rearrangement joins TRBV30 to TRBJ1-5; maybe TRBD1 (6 bases). Per germline, CDR1 GTSNPN and CDR2 SVGIG (reference sequence). The CDR3 length is 14 residues. Trimming stripped 0 bases from V and 11 bases from J, with 17 bases between. Full variable domain (outside the CDR3, taken from reference TRBV30 and TRBJ1-5): SQTIHQWPATLVQPVGSPLSLECTVEGTSNPNLYWYRQAAGRGLQLLFYSVGIGQISSEVPQNLSASRPQDRQFILSSKKLLLSDSGFYLCAWSVGQGHQAQHFGDGTRLSIL.